The 31 T cell receptor beta chains below were found in one sample sequenced in a study of blood T cell repertoires in COVID-19. Repertoires were generated with immunoSEQ multiplex PCR, while TCRdb's copy carries only in-frame clones and drops some. The data hold about 87,000 clones, with about 85% observed a single time. The source material was peripheral blood. The source is a woman of 80 years or more with COVID-19, enrolled during active disease.

The chain is built from TRBV7-2 and TRBJ2-4; D perhaps matches TRBD1 (5 bases). The V end lost 5 bases, the J end lost 5 bases, and 16 bases lay between the germline ends. Looked up from germline, CDR1 is SGHTA and CDR2 is FQGNSA. The CDR3 totals 15 residues. The CDR3 sequence: CASSRWGQGENIQYF. The CDR3 nucleotides read TGTGCCAGCAGCCGTTGGGGCCAGGGTGAAAACATTCAGTACTTC.

This clone was recorded a few times. The rearrangement links TRBV6-5 to TRBJ2-2; D unclear. The CDR3 loop spans 14 amino acids. CDR1 is MNHEY and CDR2 is SVGAGI in the germline V gene. Deletions cut 6 bases from V and 5 bases from J, with 13 bases between. The CDR3 loop is CASRGPARTGELFF. CDR3 in DNA: TGTGCCAGCAGGGGCCCAGCCCGTACCGGGGAGCTGTTTTTT.

The chain couples TRBV24-1 to TRBJ2-1; maybe TRBD1 (6 bases). V was shortened by 6 bases and J by 1 base, with 15 bases between the two germline ends. This CDR3 comprises 16 residues. CDR1 and CDR2 (germline): KGHDR, SFDVKD. CDR3 region: CATSPGRGSSYNEQFF. The DNA for the CDR3 is TGTGCCACCAGTCCCGGAAGGGGGTCATCCTACAATGAGCAGTTCTTC.

This chain joins TRBV6-5 and TRBJ2-7; D is perhaps TRBD1 (6 bases). The CDR3 extends over 12 amino acids. The V gene lost 10 bases and the J gene lost 4 bases, with 14 bases spanning the gap. CDR1 is MNHEY and CDR2 is SVGAGI in the germline V gene. CDR3 loop: CATPGRGYEQYF. CDR3 nucleotides: TGTGCCACCCCAGGCAGGGGTTACGAGCAGTACTTC.

V is TRBV28 and J is TRBJ2-7; 12 bases map to TRBD2. V dropped 5 bases and J dropped 3; count of bases not matched to a gene: 5. The germline V gene encodes CDR1 MDHEN and CDR2 SYDVKM. CDR3 size: 15 residues. The CDR3 region has the DNA TGTGCCAGCAGTGTCTGGACTAGCGGGAACTACGAGCAGTACTTC. This sequence encodes CASSVWTSGNYEQYF.

The rearrangement links TRBV7-2 to TRBJ1-1, with D uncertain. This CDR3 comprises 15 residues. Germline CDR1 is SGHTA and CDR2 is FQGNSA. The V gene lost 1 base and the J gene lost 0 bases, with 9 bases spanning the gap. The CDR3 sequence is CASSLGSGMNTEAFF. For the CDR3, the DNA is TGTGCCAGCAGCTTAGGGTCCGGGATGAACACTGAAGCTTTCTTT.

The chain carries TRBV5-1 and TRBJ2-1; weak D call: TRBD2 (6 bases). Germline V CDR1 and CDR2: SGHRS, YFSETQ. Trimming stripped 2 bases from V and 8 bases from J, with 17 bases between. The CDR3 has 15 amino acids. The CDR3 reads CASSLAGQRADEQFF. The CDR3 DNA sequence: TGCGCCAGCAGCTTAGCGGGTCAACGAGCCGATGAGCAGTTCTTC.

The chain joins TRBV18 to TRBJ2-7; 9 bases line up with TRBD1. CDR1 and CDR2 from the germline V gene are KGHSH and LQKENI. The CDR3 is made up of 15 amino acids. V trimming: 1 base; J trimming: 4 bases; junction bases outside the gene matches: 5. CDR3 in amino acids: CASSPLRTGVYEQYF. The CDR3 bases are TGTGCCAGCTCACCACTCCGGACAGGGGTTTACGAGCAGTACTTC.

The chain combines TRBV30 with TRBJ2-7; D not resolved. The CDR3 spans 13 residues. The germline V and J ends were trimmed by 0 bases and 3 bases, with 9 bases remaining between them. The germline V gene has CDR1 GTSNPN and CDR2 SVGIG (reference sequence). CDR3: CAWSVNTLYEQYF. The CDR3 nucleotides are TGTGCCTGGAGTGTGAACACCCTCTACGAGCAGTACTTC.

This clone has a single count. Sequence at one end of the junction differs from germline and may be a read error. V usage is TRBV7-3 and J usage is TRBJ2-5; 7 nucleotides match TRBD1. This CDR3 has 13 residues. Germline V gene data show CDR1 as SGHTA and CDR2 as FQGTGA. The CDR3 nucleotides read TGTGCCAGCAGCGTAACAGGGGTGAAGACCCAGTACTTC. Translation: CASSVTGVKTQYF.

The rearrangement links TRBV7-3 to TRBJ2-6; D gene unclear. The germline CDR1 and CDR2 sequences are SGHTA and FQGTGA. The CDR3 totals 16 residues. Trimming took off 4 bases at V and 1 base at J, with 11 bases between the two ends. CDR3 in DNA: TGTGCCAGCAGCTCCTGGGCCAAGTCTGGGGCCAACGTCCTGACTTTC. Residues: CASSSWAKSGANVLTF.

The chain joins TRBV28 to TRBJ2-1; possible D gene TRBD1, 6 bases. The germline V gene has CDR1 MDHEN and CDR2 SYDVKM. The CDR3 runs to 16 residues. Deletions cut 3 bases from V and 3 bases from J, with 15 bases between. The CDR3 DNA reads as TGTGCCAGCAGTTTGTCCCCGGGACACGTCTACAATGAGCAGTTCTTC. Translating it yields CASSLSPGHVYNEQFF.

This clone was counted a single time. This chain uses TRBV30 with TRBJ2-5, with a possible D match to TRBD1 (6 bases). CDR1 GTSNPN and CDR2 SVGIG come from the germline V gene (reference sequence). This CDR3 spans 13 amino acids. The V gene lost 0 bases and the J gene lost 4 bases, with 9 bases spanning the gap. Here the CDR3 DNA reads TGTGCCTGGAGTGTACAGGGTCCAGAGACCCAGTACTTC. Translation: CAWSVQGPETQYF.

The chain carries TRBV2 and TRBJ2-1; D gene uncertain. This CDR3 has 11 amino acids. V shed 6 bases and J shed 3 bases, with 3 bases lying between them. The germline CDR1 and CDR2 sequences are SNHLY and FYNNEI. In nucleotides, the CDR3 is TGTGCCAGCAGCCTCTACAATGAGCAGTTCTTC. Translation: CASSLYNEQFF.

The chain uses TRBV11-1 and TRBJ2-3; 12 bases map to TRBD2. Germline CDR1 SGHAT, CDR2 FQDESV (reference sequence). V trimming: 5 bases; J trimming: 5 bases; junction bases outside the gene matches: 8. The CDR3 has 16 residues. The CDR3 nucleotides read TGTGCCAGCAGCCTCGGGACTAGCGGGTGGGAAGATACGCAGTATTTT. This translates into CASSLGTSGWEDTQYF. The whole variable domain, filled in from reference TRBV11-1 and TRBJ2-3, reads EAEVAQSPRYKITEKSQAVAFWCDPISGHATLYWYRQILGQGPELLVQFQDESVVDDSQLPKDRFSAERLKGVDSTLKIQPAELGDSAMYLCASSLGTSGWEDTQYFGPGTRLTVL.

The V and J genes are TRBV6-5 and TRBJ2-5, with TRBD1 matching over 8 bases. This CDR3 has 13 residues. Losses at the gene ends were 4 bases for V and 5 bases for J; bases not matched to a gene: 3. Germline lookup yields CDR1 MNHEY and CDR2 SVGAGI. CDR3 sequence (DNA): TGTGCCAGCAGTTTGGACAGGGATGAGACCCAGTACTTC. Translating it yields CASSLDRDETQYF.

A word on this clone: A junction end diverges from the germline sequence, so it may reflect a read error. The chain carries TRBV6-2 or TRBV6-3 and TRBJ2-7; 11 bases are shared with TRBD2. Germline loops: CDR1 MNHEY, CDR2 SVGEGT. This CDR3 is 13 amino acids long. The CDR3 region has the DNA TGTGCCAGCAGTTACTCACCGGGACTAGCGGTTCCTTTC. Its protein is CASSYSPGLAVPF.

This clone was detected a few times. The chain combines TRBV2 with TRBJ1-2; perhaps TRBD1 as D (6 bases). Trimming stripped 4 bases from V and 4 bases from J, with 13 bases between. Germline V gene sequence: CDR1 SNHLY, CDR2 FYNNEI. The length of the CDR3 is 14 residues. CDR3 nucleotide sequence: TGTGCCAGCAGTGGGGGGGGGCCAGTCTATGGCTACACCTTC. It codes for CASSGGGPVYGYTF.

The rearrangement uses TRBV3-1 (or the pseudogene TRBV3-2) and TRBJ1-1; 9 positions agree with TRBD1. The CDR3 extends over 14 amino acids. The germline gives CDR1 LGHDT, CDR2 YNNKEL (reference sequence). Losses at the gene ends were 4 bases for V and 5 bases for J; bases not matched to a gene: 5. This CDR3 is CASSLLQGATEAFF. The CDR3 region has the DNA TGTGCCAGCAGCCTTCTACAGGGGGCTACTGAAGCTTTCTTT.

This rearrangement joins TRBV19 to TRBJ2-2; 7 bases align to TRBD2. This CDR3 spans 16 amino acids. V lost 10 bases, J lost 3 bases, and 14 bases stayed unmatched. Germline V gives CDR1 LNHDA, CDR2 SQIVND (reference sequence). The CDR3 sequence: CATGIGVAGYTGELFF. DNA of the CDR3: TGTGCCACCGGTATCGGCGTAGCGGGCTACACCGGGGAGCTGTTTTTT. The entire variable domain, with the rest obtained from reference TRBV19 and TRBJ2-2, is as follows: DGGITQSPKYLFRKEGQNVTLSCEQNLNHDAMYWYRQDPGQGLRLIYYSQIVNDFQKGDIAEGYSVSREKKESFPLTVTSAQKNPTAFYLCATGIGVAGYTGELFFGEGSRLTVL.

The gene calls are TRBV21-1 and TRBJ2-2; TRBD1, the table's D call, lacks a check against the DNA. TRBV21-1 is an annotated pseudogene. There are 15 residues in the CDR3. In nucleotides, the CDR3 is TGTGCCAGCAGCAAAGCGCGGGACAGAACCGGGGAGCTGTTTTTT. Residues: CASSKARDRTGELFF.

The genes are TRBV12-3 or TRBV12-4 and TRBJ2-7, with D unresolved. The CDR3 is 13 amino acids. The V end lost 3 bases, the J end lost 4 bases, and 10 bases lay between the germline ends. This CDR3 reads CASSFEARYEQYF. The CDR3 DNA reads TGTGCCAGCAGTTTTGAGGCCCGGTACGAGCAGTACTTC.

The chain is built from TRBV4-1 and TRBJ2-1; D uncertain. The germline CDR1 and CDR2 sequences are MGHRA and YSYEKL. This CDR3 is built from 15 residues. The V and J ends lost 0 bases and 4 bases respectively, with 10 bases between them. The DNA for the CDR3 is TGCGCCAGCAGCCAAGAGGGTGACTTGTACAATGAGCAGTTCTTC. This codes for CASSQEGDLYNEQFF.

The chain combines TRBV28 with TRBJ2-7, with 7 positions matching TRBD2. Germline CDR1 is MDHEN and CDR2 is SYDVKM. The CDR3 is 15 amino acids. Trimming at V came to 4 bases and at J to 3 bases, leaving 9 bases not matched to a gene. CDR3 region: CASSSPSGGLYEQYF. Here the CDR3 DNA reads TGTGCCAGCAGTTCCCCTAGCGGAGGCCTCTACGAGCAGTACTTC.

Here the CDR3 DNA reads TGTGCCAGCAGGACACAGGGTTTCGGCTACACCTTC. The encoded protein is CASRTQGFGYTF. The rearrangement uses TRBV5-6 and TRBJ1-2, with D possibly matching TRBD1 (6 bases). The CDR3 has 12 residues. The germline V and J ends were trimmed by 5 bases and 8 bases, with 13 bases remaining between them. Germline values: CDR1 SGHDT, CDR2 YYEEEE. Together with reference TRBV5-6 and TRBJ1-2, the CDR3 gives the full variable domain: DAGVTQSPTHLIKTRGQQVTLRCSPKSGHDTVSWYQQALGQGPQFIFQYYEEEERQRGNFPDRFSGHQFPNYSSELNVNALLLGDSALYLCASRTQGFGYTFGSGTRLTVV.

The V gene is TRBV27, the J gene TRBJ2-3; 9 bases are shared with TRBD1. The germline V gene has CDR1 MNHEY and CDR2 SMNVEV (reference sequence). With 5 bases clipped from V and 9 bases from J, the junction kept 6 bases outside the gene matches. The CDR3 totals 13 residues. The CDR3 reads CASSQQGAPTQYF. The CDR3, as DNA: TGTGCCAGCAGTCAACAGGGGGCGCCGACGCAGTATTTT.

The V gene is TRBV19, the J gene TRBJ1-4; a possible D gene is TRBD1 (6 bases). Germline V gene data show CDR1 as LNHDA and CDR2 as SQIVND (reference sequence). V lost 4 bases and J lost 2, with 8 bases in between. The CDR3 has 14 amino acids. The CDR3 nucleotides read TGTGCCAGTAGTACAAGGGGGACTAATGAAAAACTGTTTTTT. Translated: CASSTRGTNEKLFF.

The chain links TRBV2 to TRBJ1-3, with 8 bases fitting TRBD1. This CDR3 comprises 15 residues. Germline trimming cut 4 bases from V and 0 bases from J; bases unmatched to any gene: 2. Germline V gives CDR1 SNHLY, CDR2 FYNNEI. CDR3 region: CASSATGGSGNTIYF. The CDR3 DNA sequence: TGTGCCAGCAGTGCCACAGGGGGCTCTGGAAACACCATATATTTT.

V gene TRBV28 combines with J gene TRBJ2-1; 9 positions match TRBD2. The CDR3 has 16 amino acids. Looked up from germline, CDR1 is MDHEN and CDR2 is SYDVKM. With 0 bases clipped from V and 10 bases from J, the junction kept 10 bases outside the gene matches. The CDR3 loop reads CASSLWAAGGGKEQFF. DNA of the CDR3: TGTGCCAGCAGTTTATGGGCAGCGGGGGGCGGGAAAGAGCAGTTCTTC.

CDR3 protein: CASSIGTGNWQPQHF. The CDR3 bases are TGCGCCAGCAGCATCGGGACAGGCAATTGGCAGCCCCAGCATTTT. The V gene is TRBV5-1, the J gene TRBJ1-5; 8 bases agree with TRBD1. Germline CDR1 is SGHRS and CDR2 is YFSETQ. This CDR3 is built from 15 residues. V lost 4 bases, J lost 7 bases, and 10 bases stayed unmatched.

J is TRBJ1-5 and V is TRBV24-1; TRBD1 matches 10 bases. Looked up from germline, CDR1 is KGHDR and CDR2 is SFDVKD. The CDR3 is made up of 16 amino acids. The trim removed 4 bases at V and 6 bases at J, leaving 8 bases unmatched. CDR3 coding DNA: TGTGCCACCAGTGACCCGACAGGGGGCGGCGGTCAGCCCCAGCATTTT. Residues: CATSDPTGGGGQPQHF.